This TCR beta chain was captured in a study of blood T cell repertoires in COVID-19. Study-wide context: Acute and convalescent COVID-19 specimens originated in the United States, Italy and Spain.

Using immunoSEQ multiplex PCR, the repertoire was profiled, and TCRdb retains in-frame clones only, with some absent. The data contain 360,000 or so clones, around nine tenths of them singletons. Sequenced: PBMCs or T cells enriched from blood (not recorded which). The TCR comes from a woman in her 30s who had recovered from COVID-19.

In nucleotides, the CDR3 is TGTGCCAGCAGGTTCGAGCGGGGGCCCGACAATGAGCAGTTCTTC. Its translation: CASRFERGPDNEQFF. This chain joins TRBV7-8 and TRBJ2-1; 8 bases are a match to TRBD2. Germline V gene data show CDR1 as SGHVS and CDR2 as FQNEAQ. V lost 6 bases and J lost 5; bases outside the gene matches: 9. The length of the CDR3 is 15 residues.